Following are 21 T cell receptor beta chains from one sample sequenced in a study of cytomegalovirus exposure and HLA in healthy donors. The PCR was carried out with 60 Vbeta primers and 13 Jbeta primers. Sequencing was performed with immunoSEQ multiplex PCR; in TCRdb, only in-frame clones are kept and a portion is missing. Among 180,000 or so clones, around 80% were seen once, and the ten largest hold around 4.4%. Input material: PBMCs. The receptors derive from a woman between 45 and 65 years old in good health and CMV-seropositive.

This chain connects TRBV30 to TRBJ1-5; 7 positions match TRBD1. CDR1 and CDR2 (germline): GTSNPN, SVGIG (reference sequence). Trimming removed 2 bases from V and 0 bases from J; junction bases left unmatched: 1. This CDR3 is 14 amino acids long. CDR3 amino acids: CAWSKGASNQPQHF. CDR3 DNA: TGTGCCTGGAGTAAGGGGGCTAGCAATCAGCCCCAGCATTTT.

This chain links TRBV7-2 with TRBJ2-7; a weak D match, TRBD1 (5 bases). V lost 3 bases and J 7 bases, leaving 13 bases between the germline ends. This CDR3 comprises 13 residues. The germline V gene encodes CDR1 SGHTA and CDR2 FQGNSA. The CDR3 spells CASSFGQSREQYF. The CDR3 nucleotides read TGTGCCAGCAGCTTTGGACAATCCAGGGAGCAGTACTTC.

As concerns this clone: The same CDR3 arises from other DNA sequences in this sample as well. This chain connects TRBV2 to TRBJ2-2; TRBD2 matches 14 bases. The junction had 5 bases not matched to a gene; V was cut back by 6 bases and J by 8 bases. CDR1 and CDR2 from the germline V gene are SNHLY and FYNNEI. The CDR3 is 15 amino acids. DNA of the CDR3: TGTGCCAGCAGGGGGACTAGCGGGGGAGTGGGGGAGCTGTTTTTT. As protein: CASRGTSGGVGELFF.

J is TRBJ1-6 and V is TRBV7-3; TRBD1 aligns across 7 bases. Germline V gene sequence: CDR1 SGHTA, CDR2 FQGTGA. The CDR3 totals 13 residues. Unmatched junction bases numbered 2, after V lost 2 bases and J lost 10 bases. The CDR3, as DNA: TGTGCCAGCAGCTTACAGGGGGGATCACCCCTCCACTTT. This codes for CASSLQGGSPLHF.

The chain joins TRBV28 to TRBJ2-1, with D possibly being TRBD2 (6 bases). Per the germline V gene, CDR1 is MDHEN and CDR2 is SYDVKM. Trimming shortened V by 4 bases and J by 7 bases, and 8 bases separated the two germline ends. This CDR3 is 12 amino acids long. The CDR3 region has the DNA TGTGCCAGCAGTTCGAGCGGGAATGAGCAGTTCTTC. Translation: CASSSSGNEQFF.

V and J are TRBV7-9 and TRBJ1-6, with D perhaps matching TRBD1 (5 bases). The CDR3 length is 16 residues. V lost 1 base, J lost 9 bases, and 16 bases lay in between. Per the germline V gene, CDR1 is SEHNR and CDR2 is FQNEAQ (reference sequence). CDR3 amino acids: CASSLDGREAGSPLHF. CDR3 sequence (DNA): TGTGCCAGCAGCTTAGACGGCAGGGAGGCAGGTTCACCCCTCCACTTT.

The rearrangement joins TRBV6-5 to TRBJ1-4, with a weak D call TRBD1 (5 bases). In germline, CDR1 is MNHEY, CDR2 SVGAGI. This CDR3 comprises 13 residues. Trimming took off 8 bases at V and 8 bases at J, with 15 bases between the two ends. The CDR3 protein is CASAPDGGEKLFF. The CDR3 coding sequence is TGTGCCAGCGCCCCGGACGGGGGGGAAAAACTGTTTTTT.

CDR3 sequence reads: CASSQEPGLAGGLLNEQFF. The CDR3 nucleotides are TGCGCCAGCAGCCAAGAACCGGGACTAGCGGGAGGGCTTCTCAATGAGCAGTTCTTC. V gene TRBV4-3 combines with J gene TRBJ2-1; 16 bases match TRBD2. From germline, CDR1 is LGHNA and CDR2 YSLEER. The CDR3 is made up of 19 amino acids. The V and J ends lost 0 bases and 6 bases, in that order; junction bases with no gene match: 8.

This clone appeared a few times. The chain uses TRBV30 and TRBJ2-7, with 9 positions matching TRBD1. CDR3 length: 16 amino acids. In germline, CDR1 is GTSNPN, CDR2 SVGIG (reference sequence). The trim removed 2 bases at V and 5 bases at J, leaving 13 bases unmatched. The CDR3 loop reads CAWSSAGTGRPHEQYF. For the CDR3, the DNA is TGTGCCTGGAGTTCCGCCGGGACAGGGCGTCCCCACGAGCAGTACTTC.

The V call is TRBV30, the J call TRBJ2-3, with 9 bases matching TRBD2. The CDR3 runs to 16 residues. From germline, CDR1 is GTSNPN and CDR2 SVGIG (reference sequence). V lost 0 bases to trimming and J lost 5 bases; unmatched junction nucleotides: 9. The CDR3 DNA reads TGTGCCTGGAGTGTAGGAAGCGGGGGGAAGGGAGATACGCAGTATTTT. Translation: CAWSVGSGGKGDTQYF.

This clone was found once. V usage is TRBV10-2 and J usage is TRBJ2-3; 13 bases agree with TRBD2. Germline values: CDR1 WSHSY, CDR2 SAAADI. This CDR3 has 16 residues. J lost 3 bases, V lost 8 bases, and 8 bases had no gene match. The CDR3 DNA follows: TGCGCCAGCGAGGGACTAGCGGGGAGGGTGACAGATACGCAGTATTTT. This codes for CASEGLAGRVTDTQYF.

V and J are TRBV15 and TRBJ2-3; 10 nucleotides agree with TRBD2. This CDR3 comprises 16 residues. Germline CDR1 and CDR2: LNHNV and YYDKDF (reference sequence). The V segment lost 3 bases and the J segment 3 bases; nucleotides outside the gene matches: 6. The CDR3 sequence: CATSSRAGGLTDTQYF. CDR3 nucleotides: TGTGCCACCAGCAGCCGAGCGGGAGGGCTAACAGATACGCAGTATTTT.

The chain combines TRBV28 with TRBJ1-2; tentatively, D is TRBD1 (6 bases). CDR3 size: 14 residues. The germline V gene has CDR1 MDHEN and CDR2 SYDVKM. Trimming cost V 7 bases and J 2 bases, with 14 bases left between them. CDR3 loop: CASTLRGANYGYTF. In DNA, the CDR3 is TGTGCCAGCACCCTACGGGGGGCGAACTATGGCTACACCTTC.

Regarding this clone: This may be a read error, as it is one base from a much larger clone. The chain couples TRBV11-2 to TRBJ1-2, with D possibly TRBD1 on 5 matching bases. This CDR3 region has 13 residues. CDR1 is SGHAT and CDR2 is FQNNGV in the germline V gene. With 4 bases removed from V and 0 bases from J, the gap between germline ends came to 6 bases. The CDR3 region has the DNA TGTGCCAGCAGCTCGACAGCTAACTATGGCTACACCTTC. Its translation: CASSSTANYGYTF.

The gene calls are TRBV5-1 and TRBJ2-5, with D possibly being TRBD1 (6 bases). Germline lookup yields CDR1 SGHRS and CDR2 YFSETQ. Trimming pared 4 bases from V and 5 bases from J, leaving 15 bases between. This CDR3 spans 14 amino acids. The CDR3 sequence: CASSGDTLRETQYF. CDR3 in DNA: TGCGCCAGCAGCGGGGACACGTTAAGGGAGACCCAGTACTTC.

This clone has only a few counts. J is TRBJ1-1 and V is TRBV4-1; D call uncertain. The V gene's germline CDR1 is MGHRA and CDR2 YSYEKL. This CDR3 region has 15 residues. V was cut by 7 bases and J by 6 bases, with 21 bases left in between. CDR3 sequence reads: CASKARDLSGAEAFF. CDR3 nucleotide sequence: TGCGCCAGCAAAGCCAGAGATCTCTCAGGCGCTGAAGCTTTCTTT.

V is TRBV19 and J is TRBJ2-7, with a possible D match to TRBD2 (7 bases). The CDR3 sequence is 15 residues long. V shed 3 bases and J shed 6 bases, with 18 bases lying between them. The V gene's germline CDR1 is LNHDA and CDR2 SQIVND (reference sequence). The CDR3 DNA is TGTGCCAGTAGTATTCAGCACACGGGGGGCGCCGAGCAGTACTTC. It codes for CASSIQHTGGAEQYF.

This clone was found a few times. The genes are TRBV19 and TRBJ1-5; D not certain. V was trimmed by 5 bases and J by 1 base, leaving 6 bases between them. The CDR3 contains 13 residues. Germline CDR1 LNHDA, CDR2 SQIVND (reference sequence). CDR3 sequence reads: CASSRVSNQPQHF. The CDR3 bases are TGTGCCAGTAGTCGAGTGAGCAATCAGCCCCAGCATTTT.

This chain connects TRBV7-6 to TRBJ2-2; maybe TRBD1 (6 bases). The V end lost 5 bases, the J end lost 8 bases, and 12 bases lay between the germline ends. This CDR3 contains 13 residues. Germline assignment: CDR1 SGHVS and CDR2 FNYEAQ. CDR3 DNA: TGTGCCAGCAGCCAATGGGGGACAGGGGAGCTGTTTTTT. Translating gives CASSQWGTGELFF.

The V and J genes are TRBV11-2 and TRBJ1-6; 8 nucleotides line up with TRBD1. Germline CDR1 is SGHAT and CDR2 is FQNNGV. The CDR3 length is 15 residues. Trimming at V came to 2 bases and at J to 5 bases, leaving 2 bases not matched to a gene. As DNA, the CDR3 is TGTGCCAGCAGCTTACTGGGACAGGATAATTCACCCCTCCACTTT. It specifies CASSLLGQDNSPLHF.

The J gene is TRBJ1-2, the V gene TRBV28; 7 bases match TRBD1. V shed 8 bases, J shed 4 bases, and the junction held 13 bases outside the gene matches. The CDR3 spans 15 residues. Per the germline V gene, CDR1 is MDHEN and CDR2 is SYDVKM. CDR3 DNA: TGTGCCAGCTCCCCCCCGGGACAGCCCATCTATGGCTACACCTTC. It yields the protein CASSPPGQPIYGYTF.